Following are 25 T cell receptor beta chains from one sample sequenced in a study of cytomegalovirus exposure and HLA in healthy donors. Repertoires were generated with immunoSEQ multiplex PCR, while TCRdb's copy carries only in-frame clones and drops some. The profile shows about 250,000 clones, roughly 90% of them singletons. The material sequenced was PBMCs. The receptors here all came from a man aged 18 to 29 in good health and CMV-seropositive.

This clone was picked up a small number of times. The CDR3 here is CASRPPGRNTGELFF. The CDR3 nucleotides read TGCGCCAGCAGGCCGCCGGGACGAAACACCGGGGAGCTGTTTTTT. This sequence joins TRBV4-1 and TRBJ2-2; D possibly matches TRBD1 or TRBD2 (5 bases each). This CDR3 is built from 15 residues. Deletions cut 6 bases from V and 2 bases from J, with 13 bases between. The germline CDR1 and CDR2 sequences are MGHRA and YSYEKL.

This clone was counted a single time. The rearrangement links TRBV6-1 to TRBJ1-4; no clear D. Trimming removed 4 bases from V and 0 bases from J, with 12 bases in between. Germline assignment: CDR1 MNHNS and CDR2 SASEGT. This CDR3 has 16 residues. The CDR3 reads CASSAQEAATNEKLFF. DNA for the CDR3: TGTGCCAGCAGTGCCCAGGAGGCTGCAACTAATGAAAAACTGTTTTTT.

This clone was seen only a few times. The chain joins TRBV14 to TRBJ1-2; 8 bases agree with TRBD1. In germline, CDR1 is SGHDN, CDR2 FVKESK. The CDR3 has 14 amino acids. V was pared by 2 bases and J by 3 bases, with 2 bases of the junction left unmatched. CDR3: CASSQSTGDYGYTF. CDR3 sequence (DNA): TGTGCCAGCAGCCAATCGACAGGGGACTATGGCTACACCTTC.

The chain is built from TRBV30 and TRBJ2-7; TRBD2 matches at 7 bases. The CDR3 sequence is 14 residues long. J lost 6 bases, V lost 2 bases, and 10 bases had no gene match. Germline V CDR1 and CDR2: GTSNPN, SVGIG (reference sequence). For the CDR3, the DNA is TGTGCCTGGAGTTACGGCCGCGGGGGTTCCGAGCAGTACTTC. This sequence encodes CAWSYGRGGSEQYF.

Details on this clone: This specimen includes other DNA sequences encoding the same CDR3. The J gene is TRBJ1-1, the V gene TRBV27; D call uncertain. The germline CDR1 and CDR2 sequences are MNHEY and SMNVEV (reference sequence). Trimming pared 0 bases from V and 2 bases from J, leaving 7 bases between. This CDR3 has 14 residues. The CDR3 DNA sequence: TGTGCCAGCAGTTTATCGAGCGGAAACACTGAAGCTTTCTTT. Its translation is CASSLSSGNTEAFF.

The genes are TRBV6-6 and TRBJ2-5; either TRBD1 or TRBD2 may supply D (5 bases each). Germline CDR1 reads MNHNY; CDR2 reads SVGAGI (reference sequence). The CDR3 is made up of 15 amino acids. V dropped 2 bases and J dropped 5 bases, with 15 bases sitting between them. The DNA for the CDR3 is TGTGCCAGCAGTTACACCTTTCAGGGCGGGGAGACCCAGTACTTC. It codes for CASSYTFQGGETQYF.

This clone was seen a few times. The chain employs TRBV19 and TRBJ1-2; no firm D call. Deletions cut 2 bases from V and 0 bases from J, with 7 bases between. Germline CDR1 is LNHDA and CDR2 is SQIVND (reference sequence). The CDR3 extends over 14 amino acids. CDR3 amino acids: CASSISGSNYGYTF. In DNA form, the CDR3 reads TGTGCCAGTAGTATATCAGGCTCTAACTATGGCTACACCTTC.

The chain links TRBV15 to TRBJ2-7, with 9 bases lining up with TRBD1. From germline, CDR1 is LNHNV and CDR2 YYDKDF (reference sequence). This CDR3 is 16 amino acids long. V trimming: 3 bases; J trimming: 4 bases; junction bases outside the gene matches: 10. Written as DNA, the CDR3 is TGTGCCACCAGCAGTCAAACGGGACAGGGAAGATACGAGCAGTACTTC. As protein: CATSSQTGQGRYEQYF.

The rearrangement joins TRBV6-1 to TRBJ2-2, with 9 bases aligning to TRBD1. The CDR3 consists of 13 residues. V was clipped by 7 bases and J by 5 bases; unmatched bases: 2. Germline CDR1 MNHNS, CDR2 SASEGT. CDR3 residues: CASNRGRTGELFF. The CDR3 region has the DNA TGTGCCAGCAACAGGGGGCGAACCGGGGAGCTGTTTTTT.

The CDR3 nucleotides read TGTGCCAGCTCACCAGGGGGATACAATCAGCCCCAGCATTTT. Translation gives CASSPGGYNQPQHF. The chain links TRBV18 to TRBJ1-5; maybe TRBD1 (5 bases). Trimming left V 2 bases short and J 3 bases short, with 8 bases between. The CDR3 length is 14 residues. In germline, CDR1 is KGHSH, CDR2 LQKENI.

This chain uses TRBV7-9 with TRBJ2-7; tentatively, D is TRBD1 (5 bases). The CDR3 consists of 14 residues. Between the trimmed V and J ends, which lost 5 bases and 5 bases, there was a span of 16 bases. Germline V lookup: CDR1 SEHNR, CDR2 FQNEAQ (reference sequence). This CDR3 is CASSPRARADEQYF. The CDR3 nucleotides are TGTGCCAGCAGCCCACGGGCCAGGGCGGACGAGCAGTACTTC.

V gene TRBV7-9 combines with J gene TRBJ2-7; maybe TRBD1 (6 bases). The CDR3 is 13 residues long. Trimming removed 5 bases from V and 0 bases from J, with 8 bases in between. CDR1 is SEHNR, CDR2 FQNEAQ, per germline (reference sequence). This CDR3 reads CASSRTASYEQYF. For the CDR3, the DNA is TGTGCCAGCAGCCGGACAGCCTCCTACGAGCAGTACTTC.

The chain uses TRBV6-1 and TRBJ2-5; 8 bases agree with TRBD2. The CDR3 has 17 residues. Germline-derived CDR1 and CDR2 are MNHNS and SASEGT. J gave up 5 bases and V 2 bases, and 13 bases lay outside the gene matches. The CDR3 DNA reads TGTGCCAGCAGTGAAACCAGCGCCAGGGCTAGCGGGGAGACCCAGTACTTC. It is translated as CASSETSARASGETQYF.

The V and J genes are TRBV6-4 and TRBJ2-6, with D possibly matching TRBD2 (5 bases). Germline V gene sequence: CDR1 MRHNA, CDR2 SNTAGT. The CDR3 contains 16 residues. V was trimmed by 7 bases and J by 0 bases, leaving 13 bases between them. The CDR3 loop reads CASKPGLGSGANVLTF. In DNA, the CDR3 is TGTGCCAGCAAACCTGGACTCGGCTCTGGGGCCAACGTCCTGACTTTC.

The rearrangement uses TRBV27 and TRBJ2-7; tentatively, D is TRBD2 (6 bases). There are 16 residues in the CDR3. V lost 7 bases to trimming and J lost 0 bases, with 19 bases between them. Germline V CDR1 and CDR2: MNHEY, SMNVEV (reference sequence). CDR3 nucleotide sequence: TGTGCCAGCAAAGGATACGGGGGTCCCTCCTCCTACGAGCAGTACTTC. It is translated as CASKGYGGPSSYEQYF.

This chain uses TRBV28 with TRBJ2-7; TRBD2 matches at 11 bases. There are 17 residues in the CDR3. With 7 bases clipped from V and 0 bases from J, the junction kept 11 bases outside the gene matches. The germline V gene encodes CDR1 MDHEN and CDR2 SYDVKM. The CDR3: CASNRNSGRGSSYEQYF. CDR3 in DNA: TGTGCCAGCAACCGGAATAGCGGGAGGGGAAGCTCCTACGAGCAGTACTTC.

This sequence joins TRBV2 and TRBJ2-5; D unresolved. The germline CDR1 and CDR2 sequences are SNHLY and FYNNEI. The V and J ends lost 4 bases and 5 bases respectively, with 11 bases between them. The CDR3 has 13 residues. The CDR3, as DNA: TGTGCCAGCAGTGGGGCCCCCTGGGAGACCCAGTACTTC. Protein: CASSGAPWETQYF.

This clone was seen a single time. The junction departs from germline at one end; a sequencing error may be responsible. The chain joins TRBV4-3 to TRBJ2-6, with D possibly being TRBD1 or TRBD2 (6 bases each). The length of the CDR3 is 19 residues. CDR1 is LGHNA and CDR2 is YSLEER in the germline V gene. CDR3 in amino acids: CASSQDPWPGERGDNVLTF. The CDR3 DNA follows: TGCGCCAGCAGCCAGGACCCATGGCCAGGGGAGAGGGGGGACAACGTCCTGACTTTC.

The genes are TRBV18 and TRBJ2-7; tentatively, D is TRBD1 or TRBD2 (5 bases each). This CDR3 contains 15 residues. Trimming cost V 1 base and J 2 bases, with 12 bases left between them. Germline assignment: CDR1 KGHSH and CDR2 LQKENI. The CDR3 loop is CASSPQGRGAYEQYF. The CDR3 DNA follows: TGTGCCAGCTCACCACAGGGCCGAGGGGCCTACGAGCAGTACTTC.

The chain joins TRBV29-1 to TRBJ2-1; D is perhaps TRBD2 (5 bases). CDR1 and CDR2 from the germline V gene are SQVTM and ANQGSEA. The CDR3 totals 11 residues. The V end was cut by 7 bases, the J end by 8 bases, with 12 bases between. This chain's CDR3 is CSAVQRDEQFF. CDR3 sequence (DNA): TGCAGCGCGGTCCAGAGGGATGAGCAGTTCTTC.

The rearrangement uses TRBV27 and TRBJ1-3; D remains ambiguous. V lost 8 bases to trimming and J lost 4 bases, with 15 bases between them. The CDR3 has 14 residues. Per the germline V gene, CDR1 is MNHEY and CDR2 is SMNVEV (reference sequence). This CDR3 reads CASLWAFAGNTIYF. Here the CDR3 DNA reads TGTGCCAGCTTGTGGGCTTTCGCGGGAAACACCATATATTTT.

This clone has a handful of counts. This rearrangement joins TRBV9 to TRBJ1-1, with D unresolved. The V end was cut by 0 bases, the J end by 11 bases, with 17 bases between. The CDR3 runs 14 residues. The germline CDR1 and CDR2 sequences are SGDLS and YYNGEE. CDR3 amino acids: CASSVDAQNTGAFF. CDR3 in DNA: TGTGCCAGCAGCGTAGACGCGCAGAACACTGGGGCTTTCTTT. Filled out from reference TRBV9 and TRBJ1-1, the complete variable domain reads DSGVTQTPKHLITATGQRVTLRCSPRSGDLSVYWYQQSLDQGLQFLIQYYNGEERAKGNILERFSAQQFPDLHSELNLSSLELGDSALYFCASSVDAQNTGAFFGQGTRLTVV.

The rearrangement joins TRBV7-2 to TRBJ1-2, with D perhaps matching TRBD1 (5 bases). The germline CDR1 and CDR2 sequences are SGHTA and FQGNSA. Trimming stripped 5 bases from V and 4 bases from J, with 11 bases between. This CDR3 has 13 amino acids. CDR3 residues: CASSPGGGYGYTF. The CDR3 nucleotides read TGTGCCAGCAGCCCTGGGGGAGGCTATGGCTACACCTTC. The full variable domain, in which reference TRBV7-2 and TRBJ1-2 provide the parts outside the CDR3, is GAGVSQSPSNKVTEKGKDVELRCDPISGHTALYWYRQSLGQGLEFLIYFQGNSAPDKSGLPSDRFSAERTGGSVSTLTIQRTQQEDSAVYLCASSPGGGYGYTFGSGTRLTVV.

CDR3 coding DNA: TGTGCCAGTAGTATAGGCACCGGGCTGAAGAACACTGAAGCTTTCTTT. Translated, it gives CASSIGTGLKNTEAFF. This chain links TRBV19 with TRBJ1-1; D remains unclear. CDR1 and CDR2 from the germline V gene are LNHDA and SQIVND (reference sequence). The CDR3 is made up of 16 amino acids. V gave up 1 base and J gave up 1 base, with 13 bases separating them.

The rearrangement joins TRBV2 to TRBJ2-7; possible D gene TRBD2, 7 bases. This CDR3 has 14 amino acids. The V and J ends lost 3 bases and 6 bases respectively, with 15 bases between them. Germline V CDR1 and CDR2: SNHLY, FYNNEI. The CDR3: CASSEGGPVSEQYF. CDR3 bases: TGTGCCAGCAGTGAGGGGGGGCCGGTAAGCGAGCAGTACTTC.